This TCR beta chain was captured by sequencing in a study of cytomegalovirus exposure and HLA in healthy donors. The data were produced by immunoSEQ multiplex PCR, yet TCRdb's version contains in-frame clones alone and is incomplete. The repertoire holds roughly 100,000 clones, 85% to 90% seen once, with around 4.1% in the top ten. This clone was observed once. Its target is not known. General study results and limits: The investigators catalogued 164 TCR beta chains as cytomegalovirus-associated. Among TCR sequences, most were rare, though some public TCRs appeared in many donors.

The CDR3 runs to 16 residues. Germline CDR1 SGDLS, CDR2 YYNGEE. The V end was cut by 4 bases, the J end by 4 bases, with 20 bases between. The genes are TRBV9 and TRBJ1-2; D is perhaps TRBD1 (6 bases). The sample was PBMCs. The receptor was derived from a woman under 30 in good health and CMV-seropositive. CDR3 nucleotides: TGTGCCAGCAGCATAGGTGACGGGGGGCTTGTCTATGGCTACACCTTC. Translation: CASSIGDGGLVYGYTF.